The clone carrying this T cell receptor (beta chain) was seen only a few times. The antigen is not known. This entry is derived from a study of response to subunit inactivated influenza vaccine. Study-wide findings and caveats: Each seasonal flu vaccination may recruit only limited new T cells, authors suggested.

TCRdb called the RT-PCR reads again in MiXCR, with one record for every CDR3 protein. The repertoire has a few hundred thousand distinct CDR3 sequences, 7.2% of them found once; the top ten carry around 12%. This CDR3 is 16 amino acids long. Germline V gene data show CDR1 as MGHDK and CDR2 as SYGVNS. J gave up 5 bases and V 2 bases, and 8 bases lay outside the gene matches. The chain has TRBV25-1 and TRBJ2-5, with 10 bases that match TRBD2. This receptor was taken from a man between 50 and 75 years old who received an inactivated influenza vaccine. This material consisted of PBMCs from blood, taken about 24 months after vaccination. CDR3 nucleotide sequence: TGTGCCAGCAGTGAACTTAGCGGGGGGAGGAGTGAGACCCAGTACTTC. Protein: CASSELSGGRSETQYF. The full variable domain, with the rest looked up from reference TRBV25-1 and TRBJ2-5, is EADIYQTPRYLVIGTGKKITLECSQTMGHDKMYWYQQDPGMELHLIHYSYGVNSTEKGDLSSESTVSRIRTEHFPLTLESARPSHTSQYLCASSELSGGRSETQYFGPGTRLLVL.